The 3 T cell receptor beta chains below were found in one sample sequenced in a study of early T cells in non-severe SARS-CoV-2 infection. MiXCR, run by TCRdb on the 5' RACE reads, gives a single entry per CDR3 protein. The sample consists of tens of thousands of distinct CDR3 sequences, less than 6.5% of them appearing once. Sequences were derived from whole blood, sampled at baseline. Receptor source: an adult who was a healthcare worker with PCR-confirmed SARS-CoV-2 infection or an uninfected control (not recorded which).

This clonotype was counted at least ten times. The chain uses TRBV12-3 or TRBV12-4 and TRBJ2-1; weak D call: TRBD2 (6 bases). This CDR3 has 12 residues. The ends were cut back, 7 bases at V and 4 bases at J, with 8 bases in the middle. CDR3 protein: CASTGTYNEQFF. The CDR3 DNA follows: TGTGCCAGCACCGGGACTTACAATGAGCAGTTCTTC.

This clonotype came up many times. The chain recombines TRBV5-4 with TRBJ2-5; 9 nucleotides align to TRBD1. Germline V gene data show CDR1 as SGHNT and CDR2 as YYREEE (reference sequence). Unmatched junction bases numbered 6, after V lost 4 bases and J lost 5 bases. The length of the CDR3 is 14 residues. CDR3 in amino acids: CASSPGTGSETQYF. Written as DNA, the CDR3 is TGTGCCAGCAGCCCCGGGACAGGGAGTGAGACCCAGTACTTC.

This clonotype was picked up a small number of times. In DNA, the CDR3 is TGTGCCAGCAGCTCGGTATTTGAAGCTTTCTTT. The encoded protein is CASSSVFEAFF. The chain recombines TRBV11-2 with TRBJ1-1; no reliable D call. The CDR3 loop spans 11 amino acids. Trimming removed 4 bases at V and 7 bases at J, with 7 bases between. Germline values: CDR1 SGHAT, CDR2 FQNNGV.